This section outlines one T cell receptor (beta chain) sequence together with its context. Its antigen is as yet unknown. There were only Caucasian adults among the donors, and all lived in Nashville, Tennessee. This sample is drawn from a study of shared clonotypes between healthy human individuals. About the research overall: Per-donor plates numbered three CD4 naive, three CD4 memory, two CD8 naive and one CD8 memory. Whole-study findings and limits: Non-shared clonotypes displayed generation probabilities falling below those of clonotypes present in all four donors. In four donors, around 5.5% of naive CD4 clonotypes appeared in common.

V dropped 7 bases and J dropped 2 bases, with 24 bases sitting between them. CDR3 length: 17 residues. Germline values: CDR1 MDHEN, CDR2 SYDVKM. TCRdb keeps only in-frame clones here, not all; method: immunoSEQ multiplex PCR. The top ten hold 0.35% to 0.5% of the sample, which has a few million clones, more than 85% seen once. This TCR was sampled from a man between 18 and 35 years old in good health. Some clones in this sample may be carry-over from other donors' samples. The source material was naive CD4+ T cells from PBMCs. The subset denotes: CD45RA+ positively selected. The chain couples TRBV28 to TRBJ2-7; D might be TRBD1 or TRBD2, each matching 5 bases. In DNA, the CDR3 is TGTGCCAGCATTTCCCTGGAACCGGGACCGACAACCTACGAGCAGTACTTC. Encoded protein: CASISLEPGPTTYEQYF.